The 7 T cell receptor beta chains presented below share a single source sample, sequenced in a study of tumor and adjacent non-tumor tissue in lung cancer. RNA was extracted from bulk tissue without any cell sorting. This non-tumor lung sample came from over 3 cm beyond the tumor edge. A modified ARM-PCR protocol with three rounds of nested PCR amplified TCRbeta. Using its own MiXCR run on the multiplex PCR reads, TCRdb lists one record per CDR3 protein. The table has approximately 120,000 distinct CDR3 sequences, about 64% seen once. Sample: distant non-tumor lung tissue. The receptors shown here come from a man in his 60s with non-small cell lung cancer.

This clonotype appeared many times. The chain links TRBV30 to TRBJ2-1; the match to TRBD2 covers 7 bases. The CDR3 is made up of 13 amino acids. With V trimmed by 4 bases and J by 5 bases, 5 bases remained unmatched. Germline assignment: CDR1 GTSNPN and CDR2 SVGIG (reference sequence). This CDR3 reads CAWNPLAHNEQFF. The CDR3, as DNA: TGTGCCTGGAACCCACTAGCGCACAATGAGCAGTTCTTC.

The rearrangement uses TRBV14 and TRBJ1-3; D unresolved. The V end lost 0 bases, the J end lost 3 bases, and 9 bases lay between the germline ends. Per germline, CDR1 SGHDN and CDR2 FVKESK. CDR3 length equals 15 residues. In DNA, the CDR3 is TGTGCCAGCAGCCAAGATCCCGTTTATGGAAACACCATATATTTT. Translated: CASSQDPVYGNTIYF.

This clonotype was seen a single time. This chain joins TRBV11-3 and TRBJ2-2, with D uncertain. V gave up 2 bases and J gave up 10 bases, with 11 bases separating them. Germline V gene lookup returns CDR1 SGHNT and CDR2 YENEEA. This CDR3 has 13 residues. CDR3 residues: CASSLITVAELFF. CDR3 DNA: TGTGCCAGCAGCTTAATCACAGTCGCGGAGCTGTTTTTT.

This clonotype appeared many times. This chain links TRBV7-8 with TRBJ1-2; possible D gene TRBD1, 5 bases. CDR1 SGHVS and CDR2 FQNEAQ come from the germline V gene. The V end lost 4 bases, the J end lost 7 bases, and 16 bases lay between the germline ends. CDR3 length equals 14 residues. Here the CDR3 DNA reads TGTGCCAGCAGCTCAACGCGAACAGGCTCTGGCTACACCTTC. This codes for CASSSTRTGSGYTF.

Turning to this clonotype: A much larger clone differs from this one at a single base, so this may be a read error. CDR3: CSAFRDLNTRELFF. The CDR3 DNA follows: TGCAGTGCTTTCCGGGACCTAAACACCCGGGAGCTGTTTTTT. This chain connects TRBV20-1 to TRBJ2-2; possibly TRBD1 or TRBD2 for D (5 bases each). Germline CDR1 is DFQATT and CDR2 is SNEGSKA (reference sequence). The CDR3 spans 14 residues.

This clonotype is medium-sized within its sample. J is TRBJ2-7 and V is TRBV20-1; TRBD2 agrees at 9 bases. Losses at the gene ends were 0 bases for V and 2 bases for J; bases not matched to a gene: 5. The germline gives CDR1 DFQATT, CDR2 SNEGSKA (reference sequence). The length of the CDR3 is 15 residues. The CDR3 region is CSARDTLAGPYEQYF. The CDR3 DNA reads as TGCAGTGCTAGAGATACGCTAGCGGGACCCTACGAGCAGTACTTC.

The rearrangement joins TRBV11-3 to TRBJ2-7, with D possibly being TRBD1 or TRBD2 (5 bases each). Germline CDR1 and CDR2: SGHNT and YENEEA. The CDR3 runs to 14 residues. V lost 5 bases and J lost 6, with 17 bases in between. CDR3 amino acids: CASSGVTRGSEQYF. As DNA, the CDR3 is TGTGCCAGCAGCGGGGTAACACGGGGCAGCGAGCAGTACTTC.